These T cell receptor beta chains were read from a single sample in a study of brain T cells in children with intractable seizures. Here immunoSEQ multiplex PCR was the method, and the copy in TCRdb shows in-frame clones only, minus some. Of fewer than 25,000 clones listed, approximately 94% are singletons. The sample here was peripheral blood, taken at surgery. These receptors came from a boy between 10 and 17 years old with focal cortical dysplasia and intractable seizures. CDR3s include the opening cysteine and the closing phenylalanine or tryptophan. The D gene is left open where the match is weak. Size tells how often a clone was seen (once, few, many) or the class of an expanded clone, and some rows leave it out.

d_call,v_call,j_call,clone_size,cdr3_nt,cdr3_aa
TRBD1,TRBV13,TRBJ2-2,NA,TGTGCCAGCAGTCCAGACGGACAGGGCAACACCGGGGAGCTGTTTTTT,CASSPDGQGNTGELFF
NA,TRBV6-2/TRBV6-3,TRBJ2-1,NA,TGTGCCAGCAGTTATAATTTTGAGCAGTTCTTC,CASSYNFEQFF
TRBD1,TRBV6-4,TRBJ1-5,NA,TGTGCCAGCATCTCCGATGACAGGGCAAAGGACTATAGCAATCAGCCCCAGCATTTT,CASISDDRAKDYSNQPQHF
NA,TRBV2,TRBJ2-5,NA,TGTGCCAGCAGTGAAAAGGACTCTCAACGGCTTCCCCCTCAAGAGACCCAGTACTTC,CASSEKDSQRLPPQETQYF
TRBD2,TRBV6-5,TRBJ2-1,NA,TGTGCCAGCAGTTACTCGACTAGCGGGAGCAATGAGCAGTTCTTC,CASSYSTSGSNEQFF
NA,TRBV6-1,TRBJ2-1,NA,TGTGCCAGCAGTGAAGCGAATGGGGTATACAATGAGCAGTTCTTC,CASSEANGVYNEQFF
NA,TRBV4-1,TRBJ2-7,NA,TGCGCCAGCAGCCAAGATTTGTCACTCAACTACTACGAGCAGTACTTC,CASSQDLSLNYYEQYF
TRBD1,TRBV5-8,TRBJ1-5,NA,TGTGCCAGCAGCCTCCGGGACAGGGTCGATTATAGCAATCAGCCCCAGCATTTT,CASSLRDRVDYSNQPQHF
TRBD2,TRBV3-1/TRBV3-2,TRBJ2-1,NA,TGTGCCAGCAGCCAAGGACTAGCGGGTTACAATGAGCAGTTCTTC,CASSQGLAGYNEQFF
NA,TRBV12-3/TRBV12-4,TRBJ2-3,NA,TGTGCCAGCGGGGACAGCACAGATACGCAGTATTTT,CASGDSTDTQYF
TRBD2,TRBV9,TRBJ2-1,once,TGTGCCAGCAGCGTAGGACTAGCGGAAAGCTCCTACAATGAGCAGTTCTTC,CASSVGLAESSYNEQFF
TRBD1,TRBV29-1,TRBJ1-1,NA,TGCAGCGGCGACAGGGTTACTGAAGCTTTCTTT,CSGDRVTEAFF
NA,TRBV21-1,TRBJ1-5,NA,TGTGCCAGCAGCAACTTCGGGGGTAAGGGCAATCAGCCCCAGCATTTT,CASSNFGGKGNQPQHF
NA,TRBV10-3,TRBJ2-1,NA,TGTGCCACGAGAGACGTGAGCTCCTACAATGAGCAGTTCTTC,CATRDVSSYNEQFF
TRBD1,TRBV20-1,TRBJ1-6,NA,TGCAGTGCTCACAGGGGCACCCTCCACTTT,CSAHRGTLHF
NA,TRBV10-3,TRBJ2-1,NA,TGTGCCATCAGTGAGCCGGCGGCCAGCCTCTACAATGAGCAGTTCTTC,CAISEPAASLYNEQFF
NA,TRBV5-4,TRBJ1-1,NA,TGTGCCAGCAGCTTGAGGGCGAGTGAAGCTTTCTTT,CASSLRASEAFF